Listed below are T cell receptor beta chains from one sample, sequenced in a study of OX40 agonist ivuxolimab in advanced cancers. The method was immunoSEQ multiplex PCR; TCRdb's version includes in-frame clones alone and lacks a portion of them. The data contain 75,000 to 85,000 clones, roughly 84% of them singletons. The sequenced sample was CD4+ or CD8+ T cells sorted from blood, obtained in a trial of the OX40 agonist ivuxolimab. These receptors were taken from an adult with an advanced solid tumor such as melanoma, head and neck, liver or kidney cancer. Each CDR3 is given with its conserved first and last residue. A D gene is named only where the DNA matches it firmly. A row's size may be missing; if present it is once, few, many or a size class.

j_gene,v_gene,d_gene,abundance,CDR3aa,CDR3nt
TRBJ2-1,TRBV11-3,TRBD2,NA,CASSLGSGRALNEQFF,TGTGCCAGCAGCTTAGGAAGCGGGAGGGCTTTAAATGAGCAGTTCTTC
TRBJ1-5,TRBV10-2,TRBD1,NA,CASSLRQGLQPQHF,TGCGCCAGCAGCCTTCGACAGGGTCTGCAGCCCCAGCATTTT
TRBJ2-2,TRBV4-3,TRBD2,NA,CASSQELAGVTGELFF,TGCGCCAGCAGCCAAGAGCTAGCGGGAGTCACCGGGGAGCTGTTTTTT
TRBJ1-2,TRBV19,NA,once,CASSTLGQTYGYTF,TGTGCCAGTAGTACCCTCGGACAGACATATGGCTACACCTTC
TRBJ1-2,TRBV7-8,NA,NA,CASSSRADGYTF,TGTGCCAGCAGCTCCCGGGCAGACGGCTACACCTTC
TRBJ1-3,TRBV2,NA,few,CASSEALQGSWSANSGNTIYF,TGTGCCAGCAGTGAAGCGCTTCAAGGCTCTTGGTCTGCCAACTCTGGAAACACCATATATTTT
TRBJ2-2,TRBV7-3,TRBD2,NA,CASSRTSSGELFF,TGTGCCAGCAGCAGGACTAGCTCTGGGGAGCTGTTTTTT
TRBJ1-4,TRBV4-1,NA,NA,CASSQVGQYYEKLFF,TGCGCCAGCAGCCAAGTCGGACAGTATTATGAAAAACTGTTTTTT
TRBJ2-1,TRBV4-1,NA,NA,CASSPTRFGDEQFF,TGCGCCAGCAGCCCCACAAGGTTTGGGGATGAGCAGTTCTTC
TRBJ2-2,TRBV2,NA,NA,CASSGLNTGELFF,TGTGCCAGCAGCGGCCTAAACACCGGGGAGCTGTTTTTT
TRBJ2-7,TRBV4-1,NA,once,CASSPRTRLYEQYF,TGCGCCAGCAGCCCCCGAACAAGGCTCTACGAGCAGTACTTC
TRBJ2-1,TRBV12-5,TRBD2,NA,CASGRGLAGVLSNEQFF,TGTGCTAGTGGTCGGGGACTAGCGGGAGTTTTAAGCAATGAGCAGTTCTTC
TRBJ2-5,TRBV5-1,NA,NA,CASSPPGRQETQYF,TGCGCCAGCAGCCCCCCTGGACGCCAAGAGACCCAGTACTTC
TRBJ2-3,TRBV11-2,NA,NA,CASSLAAGGPTDTQYF,TGTGCCAGCAGCTTAGCGGCCGGAGGACCCACAGATACGCAGTATTTT
TRBJ2-5,TRBV28,TRBD2,few,CASSPWWEGRSEETQYF,TGTGCCAGCAGCCCGTGGTGGGAGGGCCGGTCCGAAGAGACCCAGTACTTC
TRBJ2-7,TRBV4-2,TRBD1,NA,CASSQDKQGAYEQYF,TGTGCCAGCAGCCAAGATAAGCAGGGGGCCTACGAGCAGTACTTC
TRBJ2-5,TRBV7-9,TRBD2,NA,CASSSQGGLETQYF,TGTGCCAGCAGCTCCCAGGGAGGGTTGGAGACCCAGTACTTC
TRBJ1-3,TRBV5-1,NA,once,CASSRDGLSGNTIYF,TGCGCCAGCAGCCGGGACGGACTCTCTGGAAACACCATATATTTT
TRBJ1-2,TRBV28,NA,NA,CASSFPQGGYGYTF,TGTGCCAGCAGTTTCCCACAAGGGGGCTATGGCTACACCTTC
TRBJ2-1,TRBV18,NA,NA,CASSPNSATLGNEQFF,TGTGCCAGCTCACCGAACAGTGCTACCCTAGGCAATGAGCAGTTCTTC